The rows below give T cell receptor beta chains drawn from one sample of a study of T-cell memory formation after mild COVID-19. In TCRdb, the 5' RACE reads were re-called with MiXCR into one record per CDR3 protein. The sample carries around 420,000 distinct CDR3 sequences, 20% to 25% recorded once. Material for sequencing was PBMCs or a T cell subset sorted from them (not recorded which). All receptors come from an adult woman who had mild COVID-19 (a few samples of this study predate the infection). Cell type and time point are not known. CDR3s include the opening cysteine and the closing phenylalanine or tryptophan. The order of the fields is D gene, clone size, J gene, V gene, CDR3 DNA, CDR3 protein. A D gene is named only where the DNA matches it firmly. The listing skips clone size in some rows; elsewhere it reads once, few, many or a size class.

>TRBD1|.|TRBJ1-2|TRBV30
TGTGCCTGCCTAACAGGGGTAATCTATGGCTACACCTTC
CACLTGVIYGYTF
>.|.|TRBJ1-4|TRBV6-2/TRBV6-3
TGTGCCAGCAGTTACTCGTCAACAGGGTCGGAAAAACTGTTTTTT
CASSYSSTGSEKLFF
>.|.|TRBJ2-1|TRBV5-5
TGTGCCAGCAGCTTGGAGACCGCGACAGTCTACAATGAGCAGTTCTTC
CASSLETATVYNEQFF
>.|.|TRBJ2-5|TRBV7-8
TGTGCCAGTTCACAGGGTTTTAGGGAGACCCAGTACTTC
CASSQGFRETQYF
>.|few|TRBJ2-2|TRBV29-1
TGCAGCGTTGGACAACCGTACACCGGGGAGCTGTTTTTT
CSVGQPYTGELFF
>.|.|TRBJ1-6|TRBV7-9
TGTGCCAGCAGCTTAGGCCTCCGGGATGGGCAACCCCTCCACTTT
CASSLGLRDGQPLHF
>.|few|TRBJ1-5|TRBV10-2
TGCGCCAGCAGTGACAGGGATCGCTATAGCAATCAGCCCCAGCATTTT
CASSDRDRYSNQPQHF
>TRBD2|.|TRBJ2-5|TRBV4-2
TGTGCCAGCAGCCAAGATAAATGGCGGGGGGAGACCCAGTACTTC
CASSQDKWRGETQYF
>.|.|TRBJ2-7|TRBV12-5
TGTGCTAGTGGGATCGACTACTCGGAGGGATACGAGCAGTACTTC
CASGIDYSEGYEQYF
>.|few|TRBJ2-3|TRBV2
TGTGCCAGCAGCTCTCCTAGCGTGGCGGTGACAGATACGCAGTATTTT
CASSSPSVAVTDTQYF
>.|few|TRBJ2-3|TRBV4-2
TGTGCCAGCAGCCAAGATATGGGGAAGACTAGCACAGATACGCAGTATTTT
CASSQDMGKTSTDTQYF
>TRBD2|many|TRBJ2-1|TRBV7-2
TGTGCCAGCAGCTTGGGAGCGGGGTACAATGAGCAGTTCTTC
CASSLGAGYNEQFF
>.|.|TRBJ1-1|TRBV29-1
TGCAGCGTCCGGACAGACTTGAACACTGAAGCTTTCTTT
CSVRTDLNTEAFF
>.|few|TRBJ2-7|TRBV4-1
TGCGCCAGCAGCCAAGGGTGGTTATCGGGGGAGCAGTACTTC
CASSQGWLSGEQYF
>.|.|TRBJ2-5|TRBV11-2
TGTGCCAGCAGCCCTGGGGCTCGCAAGGAGACCCAGTACTTC
CASSPGARKETQYF
>.|.|TRBJ1-2|TRBV3-1
TGTGCCAGTACCCGGCAGGGAGAAGGCTACACCTTC
CASTRQGEGYTF
>TRBD1|few|TRBJ1-2|TRBV5-1
TGCGCCAGCAGCTTGGTGGCGGACAGGCACTATGGCTACACCTTC
CASSLVADRHYGYTF
>TRBD1|few|TRBJ2-5|TRBV19
TGTGCCAGTAGTATCGAGGGGGCCGGTCAAGAGACCCAGTACTTC
CASSIEGAGQETQYF
>TRBD2|.|TRBJ2-1|TRBV29-1
TGCAGCGTTGGGACTAGCGGGGGCTGGGATGAGCAGTTCTTC
CSVGTSGGWDEQFF
>.|.|TRBJ2-7|TRBV20-1
TGCAGTGCTAGAGAGAGGGATCGGGGACAAGCCTACGAGCAGTACTTC
CSARERDRGQAYEQYF
>.|.|TRBJ1-5|TRBV15
TGTGCCACCAGCGCGCTCAGGGATAGCAATCAGCCCCAGCATTTT
CATSALRDSNQPQHF
>.|many|TRBJ2-1|TRBV6-6
TGTGCCAGCGGCCGGGAGCCCTACAATGAGCAGTTCTTC
CASGREPYNEQFF
>.|.|TRBJ2-1|TRBV4-1
TGCGCCAGCAGCCAAGTCGGAGAGGGTGGGCAGTTCTTC
CASSQVGEGGQFF
>.|few|TRBJ2-1|TRBV7-2
TGTGCCAGCAGCTTCCGGGACACCTCCTACAATGAGCAGTTCTTC
CASSFRDTSYNEQFF
>.|few|TRBJ1-1|TRBV7-8
TGTGCCAGCAGCTTAGAGGCCACTGAAGCTTTCTTT
CASSLEATEAFF
>.|few|TRBJ1-2|TRBV7-9
TGTGCCAGCAGCATAGGACATAGGGATGGCTACACCTTC
CASSIGHRDGYTF
>.|.|TRBJ1-1|TRBV29-1
TGCAGCGTTGAAGAATTTCAGGCGGCTTTCTTT
CSVEEFQAAFF
>.|few|TRBJ2-7|TRBV4-1
TGCGCCAGCAGCCAATGGGGCGATTCGGGAGAGCAGTACTTC
CASSQWGDSGEQYF
>.|.|TRBJ1-1|TRBV12-3/TRBV12-4
TGTGCCAGCTCTTTCGGGGAGGATAGTGAAGCTTTCTTT
CASSFGEDSEAFF
>TRBD2|few|TRBJ2-3|TRBV7-2
TGTGCCAGCTCCCTGAGGGGGCTAGCGGGAGTCGGGCGCACAGATACGCAGTATTTT
CASSLRGLAGVGRTDTQYF
>.|.|TRBJ1-1|TRBV5-1
TGCGCCAGCAGCTTAGATATAGTCGGGAGCACTGAAGCTTTCTTT
CASSLDIVGSTEAFF
>TRBD1|.|TRBJ1-5|TRBV2
TGTGCCAGCAGTCCAGGGGGCATCGATCAGCCCCAGCATTTT
CASSPGGIDQPQHF
>.|.|TRBJ2-5|TRBV15
TGTGCCACCAGCAGAGATGGCAGGGCGAGTGAGACCCAGTACTTC
CATSRDGRASETQYF
>TRBD2|.|TRBJ2-5|TRBV5-1
TGCGCCAGCACCCGGGGGAGGGCAACACAAGAGACCCAGTACTTC
CASTRGRATQETQYF
>TRBD2|many|TRBJ2-1|TRBV5-6
TGTGCCAGCAGCAGATTTGGCGGGAGGGGGGGGAATGAGCAGTTCTTC
CASSRFGGRGGNEQFF
>.|.|TRBJ2-5|TRBV4-1
TGCGCCAGCAGTCCCCCCGGGAGCGGTGGCGAGACCCAGTACTTC
CASSPPGSGGETQYF
>.|.|TRBJ2-1|TRBV12-3/TRBV12-4
TGTGCCAGCAGTTTATTGTGGTACGGTGAGCAGTTCTTC
CASSLLWYGEQFF
>TRBD1|many|TRBJ2-1|TRBV20-1
TGCAGTGCTAGGGCGGACAGGGGAAGCGAGCAGTTCTTC
CSARADRGSEQFF
>TRBD1|.|TRBJ1-1|TRBV7-9
TGTGCCAGCAGCTTAGTGACAGGGGAGAACACTGAAGCTTTCTTT
CASSLVTGENTEAFF
>TRBD2|few|TRBJ2-1|TRBV10-3
TGTGCCATCAGTGAAACTAGCGAGATCTACAATGAGCAGTTCTTC
CAISETSEIYNEQFF
>TRBD2|few|TRBJ2-3|TRBV7-3
TGTGCCAGCAGCTTGCTTCCGGGACTACGGGACGCAGATACGCAGTATTTT
CASSLLPGLRDADTQYF
>.|few|TRBJ2-3|TRBV6-5
TGTGCCAGCACTGCGTCGTACTCCACAGATACGCAGTATTTT
CASTASYSTDTQYF
>TRBD2|few|TRBJ2-7|TRBV4-3
TGCGCCAGCAGCCAAGGGCGGGGGGACGAGCAGTACTTC
CASSQGRGDEQYF
>.|many|TRBJ2-7|TRBV5-1
TGCGCCAGCGAGGTCTACGAGCAGTACTTC
CASEVYEQYF
>.|.|TRBJ1-1|TRBV20-1
TGCAGTGCTAGATACTCCTCGGGGACTGAAGCTTTCTTT
CSARYSSGTEAFF
>.|.|TRBJ1-4|TRBV2
TGTGCCAGCAGGAAGACAGGCGTGGCGGCTGAAAAACTGTTTTTT
CASRKTGVAAEKLFF
>.|few|TRBJ1-1|TRBV19
TGTGCCAGTAGTACCCCGGGCGCGAACACTGAAGCTTTCTTT
CASSTPGANTEAFF
>TRBD2|.|TRBJ2-3|TRBV7-9
TGTGCCAGCAGCTACCCGGACTGGCTAGCGGGCAGCACAGATACGCAGTATTTT
CASSYPDWLAGSTDTQYF
>.|few|TRBJ1-2|TRBV20-1
TGCAGTCAACCCGCTAACTATGGCTACACCTTC
CSQPANYGYTF
>TRBD2|.|TRBJ2-7|TRBV6-6
TGTGCCAGCAGTCGACCCGGGACTAGTGGAACCTACGAGCAGTACTTC
CASSRPGTSGTYEQYF
>TRBD2|many|TRBJ2-3|TRBV12-3/TRBV12-4
TGTGCCAGCAGCCCCGGGGGGAGCACAGATACGCAGTATTTT
CASSPGGSTDTQYF
>TRBD1|.|TRBJ1-4|TRBV5-1
TGCGCCAGCAGCGGGACAGGGTTCACAACTAATGAAAAACTGTTTTTT
CASSGTGFTTNEKLFF
>.|.|TRBJ1-3|TRBV7-9
TGTGCCAGCAGCTCCAGGAGGTTTGGAAACACCATATATTTT
CASSSRRFGNTIYF
>TRBD1|.|TRBJ1-5|TRBV5-1
TGCGCCAGCAGCTTGTACGGCAGGGGGAGGGATCAGCCCCAGCATTTT
CASSLYGRGRDQPQHF
>TRBD1|.|TRBJ1-1|TRBV5-1
TGCGCCAGCAGTAATATACCGGGACAGGGAAGCACTGAAGCTTTCTTT
CASSNIPGQGSTEAFF
>TRBD1|few|TRBJ1-1|TRBV29-1
TGCAGCGTTGGGGCGGGACAGGGACCGCCTGAAGCTTTCTTT
CSVGAGQGPPEAFF
>.|.|TRBJ2-2|TRBV27
TGTGCCAGCAGCCTCGGGTTGCCCGGGGAGCTGTTTTTT
CASSLGLPGELFF
>.|many|TRBJ2-2|TRBV6-1
TGTGCCAGCAGTGAAGCCTTGGCAGGGATCGAGCTGTTTTTT
CASSEALAGIELFF